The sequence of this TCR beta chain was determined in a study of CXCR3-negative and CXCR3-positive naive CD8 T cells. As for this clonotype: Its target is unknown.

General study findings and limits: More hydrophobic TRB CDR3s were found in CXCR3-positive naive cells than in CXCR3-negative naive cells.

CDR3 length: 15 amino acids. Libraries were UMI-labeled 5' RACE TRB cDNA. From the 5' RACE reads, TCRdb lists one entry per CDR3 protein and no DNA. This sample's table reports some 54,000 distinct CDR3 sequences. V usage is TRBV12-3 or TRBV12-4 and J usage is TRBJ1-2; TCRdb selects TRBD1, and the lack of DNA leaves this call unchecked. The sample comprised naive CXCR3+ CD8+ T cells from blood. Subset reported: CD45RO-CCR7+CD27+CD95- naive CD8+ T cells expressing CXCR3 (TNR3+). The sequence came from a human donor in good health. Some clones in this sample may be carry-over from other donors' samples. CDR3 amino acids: CASSLSEGADYGYTF.